The present T cell receptor beta chain was sequenced within a study of cytomegalovirus exposure and HLA in healthy donors. It was with 60 Vbeta and 13 Jbeta primers that the PCR ran. Only in-frame clones appear in the TCRdb table, and some are missing; sequencing was by immunoSEQ multiplex PCR. The sample consists of approximately 150,000 clones, approximately 80% of them appearing once. The CDR3 is 15 residues long. Trimming cost V 6 bases and J 4 bases, with 17 bases left between them. Germline V CDR1 and CDR2: MNHEY, SVGAGI. The J gene is TRBJ2-3, the V gene TRBV6-5; D unresolved. This receptor was obtained from a woman in her fifties or sixties in good health and CMV-seronegative. The sequenced sample was PBMCs. Here the CDR3 DNA reads TGTGCCAGCAGCCGGCTCGACATCAGACCAGATACGCAGTATTTT. This translates into CASSRLDIRPDTQYF.